The clone carrying this T cell receptor beta chain turned up a few times. The antigen remains undetermined. Previously described methods and listed TCR primers were employed for the bulk TCR libraries. From the PCR reads, TCRdb called clonotypes with MiXCR, one entry per CDR3 protein. The table records approximately 320,000 distinct CDR3 sequences, 24% of them present only once. This record comes from a study of molecular identifiers for immune sequencing clone quantification. Study-level findings and limits: Clones of above 20 RNA copies carried over 99% of effector molecules; in naive cells they carried under 1%. Jurkat TCR RNA spiked in from one cell reportedly remained identifiable amid roughly 940,000 naive cells. Highly expanded clone sizes could be underestimated by identical TCR molecules sharing a barcode.

CDR1 is DFQATT, CDR2 SNEGSKA, per germline (reference sequence). V was shortened by 0 bases and J by 1 base, with 6 bases between the two germline ends. CDR3 size: 13 residues. This chain links TRBV20-1 with TRBJ1-1; D is unclear. Sequencing was performed on naive CD8+ T cells from blood, with Jurkat cell RNA spiked in. Stated subset: FACS-sorted CD8+CD4-CCR7+CD45RA+ naive T cells. This TCR came from a human donor in good health. Some libraries in this study had Jurkat cell RNA spiked in. This CDR3 is CSARDLQNTEAFF. In nucleotides, the CDR3 is TGCAGTGCTAGAGATCTACAGAACACTGAAGCTTTCTTT.